This T cell receptor (beta chain) was sequenced for a study of CD8 T cells in Susac syndrome. Background on the study: When blood was drawn, the patients with Susac syndrome were therapy-naive, on corticosteroids, or on intravenous immunoglobulin alone.

Patients with Susac syndrome showed fulfilment of recently defined diagnostic criteria for definite or probable disease. cDNA came from about 0.5 to 1 ug RNA primed by random hexamers. TCRdb independently ran MiXCR on the immunoSEQ multiplex PCR reads; one entry per CDR3 protein. The repertoire consists of about 140,000 distinct CDR3 sequences, with 95% occurring once and the leading ten covering 0.13% to 0.15%. The CDR3 contains 15 residues. V lost 1 base and J lost 4; bases outside the gene matches: 7. Germline V gene data show CDR1 as SGDLS and CDR2 as YYNGEE. This clonotype originated in a human donor with Susac syndrome. The gene calls are TRBV9 and TRBJ2-7, with 8 bases aligning to TRBD2. The sample comprised CD4+ T cells from PBMCs. The CDR3 reads CASSVTPGGAYEQYF. The CDR3 bases are TGTGCCAGCAGCGTAACACCGGGGGGGGCATACGAGCAGTACTTC.